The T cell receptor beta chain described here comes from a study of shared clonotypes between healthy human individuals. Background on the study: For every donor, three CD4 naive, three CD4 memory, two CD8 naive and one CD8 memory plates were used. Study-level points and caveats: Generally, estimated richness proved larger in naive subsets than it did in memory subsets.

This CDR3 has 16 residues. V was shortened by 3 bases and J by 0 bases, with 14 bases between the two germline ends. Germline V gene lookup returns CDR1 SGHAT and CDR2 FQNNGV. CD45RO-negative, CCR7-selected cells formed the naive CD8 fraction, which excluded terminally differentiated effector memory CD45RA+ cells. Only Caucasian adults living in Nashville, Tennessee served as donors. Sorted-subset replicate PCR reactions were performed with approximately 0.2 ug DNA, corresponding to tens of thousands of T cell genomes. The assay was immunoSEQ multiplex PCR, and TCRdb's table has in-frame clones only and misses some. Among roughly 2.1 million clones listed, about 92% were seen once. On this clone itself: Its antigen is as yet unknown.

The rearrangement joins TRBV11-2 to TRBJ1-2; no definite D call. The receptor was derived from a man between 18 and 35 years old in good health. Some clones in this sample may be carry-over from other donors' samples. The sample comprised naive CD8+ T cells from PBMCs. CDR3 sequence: CASSLANLTPNYGYTF. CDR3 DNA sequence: TGTGCCAGCAGCTTGGCTAACCTGACCCCTAACTATGGCTACACCTTC.